One T cell receptor (beta chain) is described in this entry. This sample is drawn from a study of blood T cell repertoires in COVID-19. Germline lookup yields CDR1 LNHDA and CDR2 SQIVND (reference sequence). This CDR3 contains 13 residues. V was clipped by 5 bases and J by 4 bases; unmatched bases: 3. Assay used: immunoSEQ multiplex PCR; TCRdb lists only in-frame clones, some missing. The sample has about 52,000 clones, approximately 85% seen once; the top ten hold 16%. This TCR was sampled from a human donor in a cohort sampled during active COVID-19. The sequencing sample was made of peripheral blood. V and J are TRBV19 and TRBJ1-2, with 8 nucleotides matching TRBD1. The CDR3 here is CASSPDRAYGYTF. The CDR3 DNA reads as TGTGCCAGTAGTCCGGACAGGGCCTATGGCTACACCTTC.